This T cell receptor (beta chain) was sequenced during a study of blood T cell repertoires in COVID-19. Study at large: PBMCs, B-cell-depleted T cells, or T cells were the source of the cDNA or gDNA that made up the material.

The V end was cut by 2 bases, the J end by 6 bases, with 10 bases between. There are 13 residues in the CDR3. Germline assignment: CDR1 KGHSH and CDR2 LQKENI. In the original workflow: Estimation of nucleated cell counts was performed using reference gene primer amplification. The data were produced by immunoSEQ multiplex PCR, yet TCRdb's version contains in-frame clones alone and is incomplete. That table gives V, J and clone size, and the DNA gave D and trimming. The sample lists fewer than 100,000 clones, approximately 86% occurring once. The genes are TRBV18 and TRBJ1-2; unclear D gene. This TCR derives from a man aged 50 to 59 with acute or convalescent COVID-19. Sequencing used peripheral blood. As DNA, the CDR3 is TGTGCCAGCTCACCAAGGTGGCAGGATGGCTACACCTTC. Its translation is CASSPRWQDGYTF.